A selection of T cell receptor beta chains follows, all from one sample in a study of T cells in Graves' hyperthyroidism and ophthalmopathy. TCRdb re-called the multiplex PCR reads through MiXCR, storing one row per CDR3 protein. This sample has 530,000 or so distinct CDR3 sequences, with about 24% found just once. Sequenced input: blood. These receptors originate from a woman aged 25 to 39 with Graves' ophthalmopathy. Each CDR3 is given with its conserved first and last residue. The D gene is left open where the match is weak. The size entry is marked missing in some rows and otherwise reads once, few, many or a size class.

abundance,j_gene,d_gene,v_gene,CDR3aa,CDR3nt
many,TRBJ1-5,-,TRBV6-5,CASSYSPWDSNQPQHF,TGTGCCAGCAGTTACTCCCCTTGGGACAGCAATCAGCCCCAGCATTTT
many,TRBJ2-5,TRBD2,TRBV12-3/TRBV12-4,CASSLAGDTWETQYF,TGTGCCAGCAGTCTCGCGGGGGATACGTGGGAGACCCAGTACTTC
many,TRBJ2-5,TRBD1,TRBV6-1,CASSSGTVETQYF,TGTGCCAGCAGCTCCGGGACAGTCGAGACCCAGTACTTC
-,TRBJ2-2,-,TRBV12-5,CASGLLTGELFF,TGTGCTAGTGGTTTACTCACCGGGGAGCTGTTTTTT
many,TRBJ2-7,TRBD1,TRBV6-1,CASREHRDRDYEQYF,TGTGCCAGCAGAGAACACCGGGACAGGGACTACGAGCAGTACTTC
-,TRBJ2-7,TRBD1,TRBV4-1,CASSQTTGQTYEQYF,TGCGCCAGCAGCCAAACGACAGGGCAAACCTACGAGCAGTACTTC
-,TRBJ2-2,TRBD1,TRBV2,CASSTLRQGAGELFF,TGTGCCAGCAGTACATTAAGACAGGGGGCCGGGGAGCTGTTTTTT
many,TRBJ1-5,-,TRBV6-2/TRBV6-3,CASSYPYSNQPQHF,TGTGCCAGCAGTTACCCCTATAGCAATCAGCCCCAGCATTTT
many,TRBJ2-7,TRBD1,TRBV2,CASASGQGTYEQYF,TGTGCCAGTGCCTCGGGACAGGGGACCTACGAGCAGTACTTC
many,TRBJ1-3,-,TRBV4-2,CASSQDRNVGNTIYF,TGTGCCAGCAGCCAAGATCGTAATGTCGGAAACACCATATATTTT
few,TRBJ2-2,-,TRBV20-1,CSARTGSVTGELFF,TGCAGTGCTAGAACAGGGTCGGTGACCGGGGAGCTGTTTTTT